This TCR beta chain originates from a study of blood T cell repertoires in COVID-19. Study-wide context: The United States, Italy and Spain provided the acute and convalescent COVID-19 samples. The analysed material was cDNA or gDNA that came from T cells, B-cell-depleted T cells, or PBMCs.

Per the study methods: Quantification of nucleated cells was approximated via reference gene primer amplification. Assay used: immunoSEQ multiplex PCR; TCRdb lists only in-frame clones, some missing. The DNA was the basis for D and trimming; V, J and clone size are from that table. In the table there are about 250,000 clones, around 90% of which are singletons. This CDR3 has 15 amino acids. This clone was found once. The sample comprised peripheral blood. The V and J genes are TRBV21-1 and TRBJ2-1; the DNA was not used to check the table's D call, TRBD1. TRBV21-1 is a pseudogene segment. The receptor comes from an older woman with COVID-19, enrolled during active disease. CDR3 region: CASSDGQGSYNEQFF. The DNA of the CDR3 is TGTGCCAGCAGCGACGGACAGGGGTCCTACAATGAGCAGTTCTTC.